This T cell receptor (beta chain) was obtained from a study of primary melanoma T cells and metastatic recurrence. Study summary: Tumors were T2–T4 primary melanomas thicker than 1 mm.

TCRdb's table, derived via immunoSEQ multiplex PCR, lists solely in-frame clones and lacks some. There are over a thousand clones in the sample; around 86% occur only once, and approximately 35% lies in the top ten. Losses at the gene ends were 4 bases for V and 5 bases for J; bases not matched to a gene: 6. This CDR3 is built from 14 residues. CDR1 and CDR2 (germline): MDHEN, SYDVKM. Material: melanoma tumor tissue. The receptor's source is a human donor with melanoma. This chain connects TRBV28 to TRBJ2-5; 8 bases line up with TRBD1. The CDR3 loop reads CASSSWTGMETQYF. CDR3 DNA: TGTGCCAGCAGTTCTTGGACAGGGATGGAGACCCAGTACTTC.